The clone carrying this T cell receptor beta chain was found a few times. As yet, its antigen is unknown. V lost 2 bases and J lost 0, with 8 bases in between. The CDR3 is 15 residues long. Germline V CDR1 and CDR2: MDHEN, SYDVKM. This entry belongs to a study of T cell responses to AZD1222 COVID-19 vaccine. The repertoire was sequenced with immunoSEQ multiplex PCR; TCRdb's copy has only in-frame clones and lacks some. The repertoire has under 110,000 clones, about 89% of them found once; the top ten carry 10%. Second-dose recipients at about 4 or about 12 weeks were treated as one pooled group. Study-wide findings and caveats: Unmutated regions of variants are reportedly targeted by nearly half of spike-specific TCRs. The donor cohort was predominantly white British with a female majority, and clonal diversity may have been underestimated. Baseline serology detected seropositivity in only a handful of AZD1222 recipients.

The chain links TRBV28 to TRBJ1-5; the D is unclear. The receptor's source is an adult who received the AZD1222 COVID-19 vaccine. This material consisted of peripheral blood, taken 28 days after the second AZD1222 dose. The CDR3 nucleotides are TGTGCCAGCAGTTTAAGGGCTAATAGCAATCAGCCCCAGCATTTT. The encoded protein is CASSLRANSNQPQHF.